The present TCR beta chain was sequenced within a study of T cell responses to AZD1222 COVID-19 vaccine. Study-wide points: Researchers took repertoire samples only after the peak T cell response had come. Donors were largely white British and mainly female; clonal diversity was possibly underestimated. As reported, nearly half of all spike-specific TCRs target variant regions that are unmutated. Only five to seven individuals given AZD1222 were seropositive at baseline.

Note on this clone: The antigen is undetermined.

From germline, CDR1 is SGHTA and CDR2 FQGTGA. CDR3 length equals 13 residues. The V and J ends lost 0 bases and 8 bases, in that order; junction bases with no gene match: 1. TCRdb's copy holds only in-frame clones and misses some; the assay was immunoSEQ multiplex PCR. The sample contains around 78,000 clones, about nine tenths of which appear only once. The chain combines TRBV7-3 with TRBJ2-1; TRBD2 aligns across 7 bases. The receptor's source is an adult in good health. The sample in question was peripheral blood, obtained on day 0 of AZD1222 vaccination. The CDR3 protein is CASSLTLADEQFF. CDR3 nucleotide sequence: TGTGCCAGCAGCTTAACGCTAGCGGATGAGCAGTTCTTC.